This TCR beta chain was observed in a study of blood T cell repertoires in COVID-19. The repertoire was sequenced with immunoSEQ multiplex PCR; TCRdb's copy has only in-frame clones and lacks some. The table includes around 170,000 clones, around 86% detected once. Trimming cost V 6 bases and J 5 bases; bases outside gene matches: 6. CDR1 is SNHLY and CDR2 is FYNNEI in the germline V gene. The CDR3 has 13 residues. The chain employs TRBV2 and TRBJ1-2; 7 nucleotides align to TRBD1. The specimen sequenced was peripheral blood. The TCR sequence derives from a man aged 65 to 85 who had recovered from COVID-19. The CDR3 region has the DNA TGTGCCAGCAGAGGGGGACAGCTTTATGGCTACACCTTC. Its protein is CASRGGQLYGYTF.